This passage covers 28 T cell receptor beta chains from one sample sequenced in a study of blood T cell repertoires in COVID-19. The assay was immunoSEQ multiplex PCR, and TCRdb's table has in-frame clones only and misses some. The sample has around 280,000 clones, about 85% seen once; the top ten hold about 2.2%. Sample: peripheral blood. Receptor source: a woman aged 45-60 years who had recovered from COVID-19.

The chain carries TRBV16 and TRBJ1-4, with D possibly TRBD1 on 5 matching bases. Trimming shortened V by 5 bases and J by 0 bases, and 10 bases separated the two germline ends. The CDR3 sequence is 15 residues long. Germline-derived CDR1 and CDR2 are KGHSY and FQNENV. This chain's CDR3 is CASSGLTATNEKLFF. CDR3 in DNA: TGTGCCAGCAGCGGGTTGACAGCAACTAATGAAAAACTGTTTTTT.

V usage is TRBV7-2 and J usage is TRBJ2-1; weak D call: TRBD2 (5 bases). The CDR3 length is 14 residues. Per the germline V gene, CDR1 is SGHTA and CDR2 is FQGNSA. V dropped 6 bases and J dropped 1 base, with 10 bases sitting between them. The DNA for the CDR3 is TGTGCCAGCAGTCCGGGGAAGTCCTACAATGAGCAGTTCTTC. Encoded protein: CASSPGKSYNEQFF.

This chain links TRBV4-2 with TRBJ1-3; D uncertain. Per the germline V gene, CDR1 is LGHNA and CDR2 is YNFKEQ. V shed 4 bases and J shed 10 bases, with 14 bases lying between them. The CDR3 has 13 amino acids. The CDR3 sequence is CASSLDKERTIYF. For the CDR3, the DNA is TGTGCCAGCAGCCTCGACAAGGAAAGAACCATATATTTT.

Only a few counts were recorded for this clone. The chain couples TRBV6-5 to TRBJ1-1; TRBD1 might be the D (6 bases). V was pared by 6 bases and J by 1 base, with 12 bases between. Germline V gene lookup returns CDR1 MNHEY and CDR2 SVGAGI. The CDR3 covers 14 residues. CDR3 sequence: CASRSTGRNTEAFF. The CDR3 DNA is TGTGCCAGCAGATCGACAGGACGGAACACTGAAGCTTTCTTT.

The rearrangement joins TRBV9 to TRBJ2-1; the match to TRBD1 covers 9 bases. The CDR3 has 15 amino acids. CDR1 SGDLS and CDR2 YYNGEE come from the germline V gene. V lost 3 bases, J lost 0 bases, and 1 base stayed unmatched. CDR3 nucleotides: TGTGCCAGCAGCGAGACAGGGGGCTCCTACAATGAGCAGTTCTTC. The encoded protein is CASSETGGSYNEQFF.

The J gene is TRBJ1-2, the V gene TRBV6-5; no clear D gene. The V gene lost 6 bases and the J gene lost 5 bases, with 13 bases spanning the gap. The V gene's germline CDR1 is MNHEY and CDR2 SVGAGI. The CDR3 consists of 13 residues. The chain's CDR3 is CASSLTEGYGYTF. The DNA of the CDR3 is TGTGCCAGCAGCCTGACGGAGGGTTATGGCTACACCTTC.

The chain joins TRBV19 to TRBJ1-1, with TRBD1 matching 8 bases. J was trimmed by 4 bases and V by 4 bases; bases with no gene match: 2. The germline CDR1 and CDR2 sequences are LNHDA and SQIVND (reference sequence). The CDR3 consists of 13 residues. CDR3 nucleotide sequence: TGTGCCAGTAGTAAGGACAGGGTCACTGAAGCTTTCTTT. Protein: CASSKDRVTEAFF.

The chain couples TRBV5-1 to TRBJ1-1; D not resolved. The CDR3 spans 15 residues. From germline, CDR1 is SGHRS and CDR2 YFSETQ. V shed 3 bases and J shed 3 bases, with 15 bases lying between them. The CDR3 DNA reads as TGCGCCAGCAGCTCGTCATGGTCCGGAGACACTGAAGCTTTCTTT. Translating it yields CASSSSWSGDTEAFF. Full variable domain (remainder filled in from reference TRBV5-1 and TRBJ1-1): KAGVTQTPRYLIKTRGQQVTLSCSPISGHRSVSWYQQTPGQGLQFLFEYFSETQRNKGNFPGRFSGRQFSNSRSEMNVSTLELGDSALYLCASSSSWSGDTEAFFGQGTRLTVV.

The chain combines TRBV3-1 (or the pseudogene TRBV3-2) with TRBJ1-2; D is possibly TRBD1 (5 bases). Germline V gives CDR1 LGHDT, CDR2 YNNKEL (reference sequence). The CDR3 spans 13 residues. Trimming removed 4 bases at V and 4 bases at J, with 10 bases between. CDR3 region: CASSPTGIYGYTF. The DNA for the CDR3 is TGTGCCAGCAGCCCCACAGGTATCTATGGCTACACCTTC.

The chain recombines TRBV5-1 with TRBJ1-6; 9 bases map to TRBD1. The CDR3 covers 15 residues. Germline V lookup: CDR1 SGHRS, CDR2 YFSETQ. With V trimmed by 0 bases and J by 7 bases, 2 bases remained unmatched. The CDR3 spells CASSLGDRVNSPLHF. The DNA for the CDR3 is TGCGCCAGCAGCTTGGGGGACAGGGTAAATTCACCCCTCCACTTT.

This clone turned up a few times. This chain connects TRBV11-1 to TRBJ1-3; D might be TRBD1 (5 bases). The V gene's germline CDR1 is SGHAT and CDR2 FQDESV (reference sequence). The CDR3 has 14 residues. Trimming took off 5 bases at V and 6 bases at J, with 14 bases between the two ends. CDR3 region: CASSPGQGENTIYF. The CDR3 coding sequence is TGTGCCAGCAGCCCCGGCCAGGGCGAAAACACCATATATTTT. Full variable domain (outside the CDR3, taken from reference TRBV11-1 and TRBJ1-3): EAEVAQSPRYKITEKSQAVAFWCDPISGHATLYWYRQILGQGPELLVQFQDESVVDDSQLPKDRFSAERLKGVDSTLKIQPAELGDSAMYLCASSPGQGENTIYFGEGSWLTVV.

This sequence joins TRBV3-1 (or the pseudogene TRBV3-2) and TRBJ1-4; TRBD1 might be the D (6 bases). Trimming stripped 5 bases from V and 6 bases from J, with 16 bases between. The CDR3 is made up of 15 amino acids. Germline-derived CDR1 and CDR2 are LGHDT and YNNKEL (reference sequence). Here the CDR3 DNA reads TGTGCCAGCAGCGACCCCTCAGGGGATTATGAAAAACTGTTTTTT. Amino acid sequence: CASSDPSGDYEKLFF.

The J gene is TRBJ1-4, the V gene TRBV5-6, with a possible D match to TRBD1 (5 bases). V lost 0 bases and J 8 bases, leaving 14 bases between the germline ends. The CDR3 spans 15 residues. Germline CDR1 and CDR2: SGHDT and YYEEEE. CDR3 DNA: TGTGCCAGCAGCTTGGTCCGGGGGGAACCAGAAAAACTGTTTTTT. It encodes CASSLVRGEPEKLFF. The full variable domain, completed using reference TRBV5-6 and TRBJ1-4, is DAGVTQSPTHLIKTRGQQVTLRCSPKSGHDTVSWYQQALGQGPQFIFQYYEEEERQRGNFPDRFSGHQFPNYSSELNVNALLLGDSALYLCASSLVRGEPEKLFFGSGTQLSVL.

The chain uses TRBV18 and TRBJ1-3, with D possibly TRBD1 on 5 matching bases. V lost 2 bases and J 4 bases, leaving 12 bases between the germline ends. Germline CDR1 is KGHSH and CDR2 is LQKENI. The CDR3 is 15 amino acids. CDR3: CASSPGQGAGNTIYF. The CDR3 coding sequence is TGTGCCAGCTCACCAGGCCAGGGTGCGGGAAACACCATATATTTT.

This clone is a singleton in its sample. The genes are TRBV7-2 and TRBJ1-1; no clear D gene. Trimming took off 4 bases at V and 3 bases at J, with 12 bases between the two ends. The CDR3 spans 14 residues. In germline, CDR1 is SGHTA, CDR2 FQGNSA. DNA of the CDR3: TGTGCCAGCAGCTCCCAGGCGATCCACACTGAAGCTTTCTTT. Translating it yields CASSSQAIHTEAFF.

CDR3: CASTLAGAQETQYF. The CDR3, as DNA: TGCGCCAGCACGCTAGCGGGGGCCCAGGAGACCCAGTACTTC. The gene calls are TRBV5-1 and TRBJ2-5, with TRBD2 matching 10 bases. Germline V gene lookup returns CDR1 SGHRS and CDR2 YFSETQ. This CDR3 is 14 amino acids long. Trimming at V came to 6 bases and at J to 5 bases, leaving 7 bases not matched to a gene.

The genes are TRBV30 and TRBJ1-5, with D tentatively TRBD1 (5 bases). Germline CDR1 reads GTSNPN; CDR2 reads SVGIG (reference sequence). The V gene lost 3 bases and the J gene lost 5 bases, with 11 bases spanning the gap. The CDR3 is 13 amino acids. The CDR3 region has the DNA TGTGCCTGGAGCCCGGGGGGAGATCAGCCCCAGCATTTT. Translation: CAWSPGGDQPQHF. Full variable domain (rest looked up from reference TRBV30 and TRBJ1-5): SQTIHQWPATLVQPVGSPLSLECTVEGTSNPNLYWYRQAAGRGLQLLFYSVGIGQISSEVPQNLSASRPQDRQFILSSKKLLLSDSGFYLCAWSPGGDQPQHFGDGTRLSIL.

The J gene is TRBJ1-1, the V gene TRBV7-2; TRBD1 matches 7 bases. Germline V CDR1 and CDR2: SGHTA, FQGNSA. Trimming at V came to 2 bases and at J to 5 bases, leaving 5 bases not matched to a gene. This CDR3 spans 14 amino acids. The CDR3 protein is CASSLYRGETEAFF. For the CDR3, the DNA is TGTGCCAGCAGCTTATACAGGGGAGAAACTGAAGCTTTCTTT.

The rearrangement links TRBV5-1 to TRBJ2-6; no clear D gene. The CDR3 is 14 amino acids. Germline V gene lookup returns CDR1 SGHRS and CDR2 YFSETQ. V shed 1 base and J shed 1 base, with 3 bases lying between them. CDR3: CASSLRSGANVLTF. CDR3 nucleotides: TGCGCCAGCAGCTTGCGGTCTGGGGCCAACGTCCTGACTTTC.

The chain uses TRBV7-2 and TRBJ1-5; D gene unclear. The CDR3 is made up of 15 amino acids. From germline, CDR1 is SGHTA and CDR2 FQGNSA. Trimming removed 1 base from V and 3 bases from J, with 10 bases in between. The DNA for the CDR3 is TGTGCCAGCAGCTTAGGGCAGGCCCTCAATCAGCCCCAGCATTTT. Its translation is CASSLGQALNQPQHF.

The chain has TRBV12-3 or TRBV12-4 and TRBJ1-1; D gene uncertain. With 7 bases removed from V and 7 bases from J, the gap between germline ends came to 16 bases. The CDR3 is 13 residues long. This chain's CDR3 is CASTPGGRNEAFF. CDR3 DNA sequence: TGTGCCAGCACCCCAGGTGGGCGAAATGAAGCTTTCTTT.

The chain has TRBV3-1 (or the pseudogene TRBV3-2) and TRBJ2-7; 8 bases align to TRBD1. There are 17 residues in the CDR3. Trimming took 4 bases from V and 2 from J; bases not matched to a gene: 13. CDR1 is LGHDT, CDR2 YNNKEL, per germline (reference sequence). The CDR3 protein is CASSPHSDRGITYEQYF. CDR3 in DNA: TGTGCCAGCAGCCCACACTCCGACAGGGGTATTACCTACGAGCAGTACTTC.

The rearrangement links TRBV7-2 to TRBJ1-2; D is perhaps TRBD1 (5 bases). The V end lost 5 bases, the J end lost 8 bases, and 15 bases lay between the germline ends. The V gene's germline CDR1 is SGHTA and CDR2 FQGNSA. This CDR3 is built from 13 residues. CDR3 DNA sequence: TGTGCCAGCAGCCTCAGGGTAAAGGACGGCTACACCTTC. This encodes CASSLRVKDGYTF.

The V and J genes are TRBV30 and TRBJ1-1; the D is unclear. Per the germline V gene, CDR1 is GTSNPN and CDR2 is SVGIG (reference sequence). V was clipped by 0 bases and J by 4 bases, with 12 bases between them. CDR3 size: 14 residues. The CDR3 loop reads CAWSVGGDGTEAFF. The CDR3 DNA reads TGTGCCTGGAGTGTTGGAGGAGACGGCACTGAAGCTTTCTTT.

The chain carries TRBV7-3 and TRBJ2-5; perhaps TRBD2 as D (5 bases). CDR3 length: 14 amino acids. Between the trimmed V and J ends, which lost 1 base and 2 bases, there was a span of 8 bases. Germline values: CDR1 SGHTA, CDR2 FQGTGA. Written as DNA, the CDR3 is TGTGCCAGCAGCTTAATGAGCGGACAAGAGACCCAGTACTTC. Residues: CASSLMSGQETQYF.

The chain carries TRBV6-5 and TRBJ2-3; D might be TRBD2 (6 bases). The CDR3 has 15 amino acids. The V end was cut by 6 bases, the J end by 0 bases, with 13 bases between. The V gene's germline CDR1 is MNHEY and CDR2 SVGAGI. The CDR3 protein is CASSTYGGSTDTQYF. Here the CDR3 DNA reads TGTGCCAGCAGCACGTACGGGGGTAGCACAGATACGCAGTATTTT.

This sequence joins TRBV5-1 and TRBJ2-1; 7 nucleotides line up with TRBD2. Per the germline V gene, CDR1 is SGHRS and CDR2 is YFSETQ. J lost 5 bases, V lost 0 bases, and 11 bases had no gene match. This CDR3 contains 17 residues. The CDR3 DNA is TGCGCCAGCAGCTTGGCCGGTCTTGGGGGGGTCCACAATGAGCAGTTCTTC. Translation: CASSLAGLGGVHNEQFF.

The chain has TRBV6-5 and TRBJ1-2; 7 positions match TRBD1. The CDR3 runs to 15 residues. Germline V gives CDR1 MNHEY, CDR2 SVGAGI. Unmatched junction bases numbered 7, after V lost 2 bases and J lost 4 bases. CDR3 sequence reads: CASSYQGEGIYGYTF. The CDR3 DNA sequence: TGTGCCAGCAGTTACCAGGGGGAAGGAATCTATGGCTACACCTTC.